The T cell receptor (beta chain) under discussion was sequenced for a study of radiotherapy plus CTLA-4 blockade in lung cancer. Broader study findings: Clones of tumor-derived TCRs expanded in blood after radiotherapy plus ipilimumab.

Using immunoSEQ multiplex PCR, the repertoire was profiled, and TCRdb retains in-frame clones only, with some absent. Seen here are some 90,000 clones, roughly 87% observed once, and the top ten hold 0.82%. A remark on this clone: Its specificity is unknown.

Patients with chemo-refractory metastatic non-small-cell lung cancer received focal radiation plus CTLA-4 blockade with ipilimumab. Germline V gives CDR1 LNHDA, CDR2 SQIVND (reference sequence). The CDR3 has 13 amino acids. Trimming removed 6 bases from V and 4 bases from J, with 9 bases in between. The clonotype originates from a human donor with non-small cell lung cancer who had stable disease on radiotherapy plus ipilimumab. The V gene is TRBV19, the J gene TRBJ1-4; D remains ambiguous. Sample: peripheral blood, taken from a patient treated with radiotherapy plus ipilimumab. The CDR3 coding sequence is TGTGCCAGTAGCTCGCGGTTTAATGAAAAACTGTTTTTT. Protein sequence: CASSSRFNEKLFF. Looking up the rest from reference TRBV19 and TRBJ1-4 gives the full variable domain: DGGITQSPKYLFRKEGQNVTLSCEQNLNHDAMYWYRQDPGQGLRLIYYSQIVNDFQKGDIAEGYSVSREKKESFPLTVTSAQKNPTAFYLCASSSRFNEKLFFGSGTQLSVL.